The clone carrying this T cell receptor beta chain showed up just a few times. Its specificity is not known. This sample was taken from a study of T-cell memory formation after mild COVID-19. Background on the study: Clustering of TCRs was largely donor specific.

Study-level findings and limits: Detection of some responders pre-infection suggested pre-existing cross-reactive memory T cells participated.

MiXCR, applied by TCRdb to the 5' RACE reads, yields one record per CDR3 protein. The sample includes approximately 430,000 distinct CDR3 sequences, less than 25% of them seen just once. The clonotype was recovered from an adult woman who had mild COVID-19 (a few samples of this study predate the infection). Cell type and time point are not known. Sequencing was carried out using PBMCs or a T cell subset sorted from them (not recorded which).

The CDR3 loop is CASSYSGDRTYEQYF. CDR3 bases: TGTGCCAGCAGTTACTCGGGGGACAGGACCTACGAGCAGTACTTC. V usage is TRBV6-5 and J usage is TRBJ2-7; 8 bases agree with TRBD1. The V and J ends lost 0 bases and 2 bases, in that order; junction bases with no gene match: 3. CDR3 length: 15 amino acids. CDR1 MNHEY and CDR2 SVGAGI come from the germline V gene.